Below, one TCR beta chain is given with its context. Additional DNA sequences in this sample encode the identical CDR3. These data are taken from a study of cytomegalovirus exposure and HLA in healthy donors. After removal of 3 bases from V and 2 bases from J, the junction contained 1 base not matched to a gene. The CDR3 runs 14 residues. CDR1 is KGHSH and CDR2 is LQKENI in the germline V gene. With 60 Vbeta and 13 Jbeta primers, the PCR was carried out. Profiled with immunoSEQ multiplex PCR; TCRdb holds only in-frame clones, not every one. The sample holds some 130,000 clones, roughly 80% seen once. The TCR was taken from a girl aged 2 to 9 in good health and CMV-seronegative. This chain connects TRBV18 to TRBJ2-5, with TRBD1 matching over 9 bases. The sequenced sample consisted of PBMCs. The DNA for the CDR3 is TGTGCCAGCTCACCGGGACAGGGTCAAGAGACCCAGTACTTC. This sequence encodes CASSPGQGQETQYF.